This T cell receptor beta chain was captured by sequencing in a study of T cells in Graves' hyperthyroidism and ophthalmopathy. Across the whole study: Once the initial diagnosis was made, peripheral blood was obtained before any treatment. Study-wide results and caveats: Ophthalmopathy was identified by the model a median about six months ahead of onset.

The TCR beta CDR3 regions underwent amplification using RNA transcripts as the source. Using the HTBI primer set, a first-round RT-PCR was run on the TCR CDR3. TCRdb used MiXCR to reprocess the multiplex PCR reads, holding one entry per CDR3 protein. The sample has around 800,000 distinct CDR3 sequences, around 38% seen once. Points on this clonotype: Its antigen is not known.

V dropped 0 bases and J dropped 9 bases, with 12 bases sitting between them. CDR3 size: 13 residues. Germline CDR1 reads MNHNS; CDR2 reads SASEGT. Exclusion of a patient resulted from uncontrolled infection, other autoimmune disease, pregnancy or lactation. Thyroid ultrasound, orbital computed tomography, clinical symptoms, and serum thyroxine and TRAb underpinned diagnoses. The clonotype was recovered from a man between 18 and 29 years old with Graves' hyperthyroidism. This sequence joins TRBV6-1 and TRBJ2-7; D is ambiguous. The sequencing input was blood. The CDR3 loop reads CASSEAPNLGQYF. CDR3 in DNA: TGTGCCAGCAGTGAAGCTCCTAACTTAGGGCAGTACTTC.